A selection of T cell receptor beta chains follows, all from one sample in a study of T cells after somatic rescue of genetic block. TCRdb's table, derived via immunoSEQ multiplex PCR, lists solely in-frame clones and lacks some. The table includes about 67,000 clones, 90% to 95% detected once. Source material: peripheral blood mononuclear cells (PBMCs). These TCRs come from a middle-aged man. The CDR3 runs from the conserved cysteine through the conserved F or W. A D gene is named only where the DNA matches it firmly. Not every row has a clone size; where given, it reads once, few, many or a size class.

D gene	clone size	V gene	J gene	CDR3 protein	CDR3 DNA
TRBD1	.	TRBV10-3	TRBJ2-2	CAISEGQGILTGELFF	TGTGCCATCAGTGAGGGACAGGGGATCCTCACCGGGGAGCTGTTTTTT
.	.	TRBV25-1	TRBJ2-3	CASSEQDTQYF	TGTGCCAGCAGTGAACAAGATACGCAGTATTTT
.	.	TRBV19	TRBJ1-2	CASSIWKQNYGYTF	TGTGCCAGTAGTATATGGAAACAGAACTATGGCTACACCTTC
.	.	TRBV12-5	TRBJ2-1	CASGRPGYGQFF	TGTGCTAGTGGTCGCCCAGGGTATGGGCAGTTCTTC
.	.	TRBV7-6	TRBJ2-5	CASSLGAGDQETQYF	TGTGCCAGCAGCTTAGGGGCAGGGGACCAAGAGACCCAGTACTTC
.	.	TRBV25-1	TRBJ2-1	CASSPSYNEQFF	TGTGCCAGCAGCCCCTCCTACAATGAGCAGTTCTTC
.	.	TRBV15	TRBJ1-5	CATSRDSNTGIGNQPQHF	TGTGCCACCAGCAGAGATTCGAACACTGGAATAGGCAATCAGCCCCAGCATTTT
.	.	TRBV9	TRBJ1-4	CASSVGPRKEKLFF	TGTGCCAGCAGCGTAGGCCCACGTAAGGAAAAACTGTTTTTT
TRBD2	.	TRBV5-1	TRBJ2-3	CASSFGRASDTQYF	TGCGCCAGCAGCTTTGGGAGGGCGTCAGATACGCAGTATTTT
.	.	TRBV28	TRBJ1-5	CASSLGSQPQHF	TGTGCCAGCAGTTTGGGGAGCCAGCCCCAGCATTTT
.	.	TRBV19	TRBJ1-5	CASSSTVYSNQPQHF	TGTGCCAGTAGTTCGACAGTGTATAGCAATCAGCCCCAGCATTTT
TRBD1	.	TRBV6-5	TRBJ2-1	CASRRQGVGYNEQFF	TGTGCCAGCAGGAGACAGGGAGTTGGTTACAATGAGCAGTTCTTC
.	.	TRBV11-2	TRBJ1-5	CASSLLDHQPQHF	TGTGCCAGCAGCTTACTGGACCATCAGCCCCAGCATTTT
.	.	TRBV25-1	TRBJ1-2	CASSGTAKANYGYTF	TGTGCCAGCAGTGGGACGGCTAAAGCTAACTATGGCTACACCTTC
.	once	TRBV25-1	TRBJ1-4	CASSEYGQGTNEKLFF	TGTGCCAGCAGTGAATACGGGCAGGGTACTAATGAAAAACTGTTTTTT
TRBD2	.	TRBV5-4	TRBJ2-1	CASSPRGLATPYNEQFF	TGTGCCAGCAGCCCGAGAGGACTAGCCACACCCTACAATGAGCAGTTCTTC
.	.	TRBV15	TRBJ2-7	CATSRDAQGQQYF	TGTGCCACCAGCAGAGACGCCCAAGGCCAGCAGTACTTC
TRBD1	.	TRBV11-2	TRBJ2-2	CASSSPRDRGLDTGELFF	TGTGCCAGCAGCTCCCCACGGGACAGGGGGCTGGACACCGGGGAGCTGTTTTTT
TRBD2	.	TRBV13	TRBJ2-2	CASSFSPLEGLRAGGPHGELFF	TGTGCCAGCAGCTTCTCCCCCCTAGAGGGACTGAGGGCGGGAGGGCCTCACGGGGAGCTGTTTTTT
.	.	TRBV6-6	TRBJ2-7	CASSRYGTIYEQYF	TGTGCCAGCAGTCGCTACGGGACCATCTACGAGCAGTACTTC
.	.	TRBV7-9	TRBJ2-7	CASRGQSNEQYF	TGTGCCAGCAGAGGACAGTCCAACGAGCAGTACTTC
.	.	TRBV2	TRBJ1-5	CASSGGRNPGQPQHF	TGTGCCAGCAGCGGGGGACGGAACCCGGGTCAGCCCCAGCATTTT
TRBD1	.	TRBV7-3	TRBJ2-1	CASSAGQGASEQFF	TGTGCCAGCAGCGCGGGACAGGGGGCATCTGAGCAGTTCTTC
TRBD1	.	TRBV19	TRBJ1-3	CASSTQGGSGNTIYF	TGTGCCAGTAGTACCCAGGGGGGAAGTGGAAACACCATATATTTT
.	.	TRBV7-6	TRBJ1-1	CASSQTPNTEAFF	TGTGCCAGCAGCCAGACACCGAACACTGAAGCTTTCTTT
.	.	TRBV27	TRBJ1-5	CASSPQGEPQHF	TGTGCCAGCAGTCCACAAGGGGAGCCCCAGCATTTT
TRBD2	.	TRBV6-6	TRBJ2-7	CASTPGTSNYEQYF	TGTGCCAGCACCCCCGGGACTAGTAACTACGAGCAGTACTTC
.	.	TRBV5-6	TRBJ2-7	CASSGSVDEQYF	TGTGCCAGCAGCGGATCTGTGGACGAGCAGTACTTC
TRBD1	once	TRBV5-5	TRBJ2-7	CASSLGQGSLSPYEQYF	TGTGCCAGCAGCCTGGGACAGGGATCCCTAAGTCCCTACGAGCAGTACTTC
TRBD1	.	TRBV28	TRBJ1-2	CASRTGAVNYGGYTF	TGTGCCAGCAGGACAGGGGCAGTTAACTATGGGGGCTACACCTTC
.	.	TRBV28	TRBJ2-2	CASNLRYTGELFF	TGTGCCAGCAATCTCCGTTACACCGGGGAGCTGTTTTTT
.	.	TRBV28	TRBJ1-4	CASSSQKEKLFF	TGTGCCAGCAGTTCCCAGAAAGAAAAACTGTTTTTT
.	.	TRBV11-2	TRBJ2-7	CASSLVYPRQGLTYEQYF	TGTGCCAGCAGCTTAGTATATCCTAGGCAGGGGTTGACTTACGAGCAGTACTTC
TRBD2	.	TRBV7-7	TRBJ2-1	CASSLGLAGVDEQFF	TGTGCTAGCAGCTTAGGGTTAGCGGGGGTGGATGAGCAGTTCTTC
.	.	TRBV10-3	TRBJ2-3	CAISEFGSTDTQYF	TGTGCCATCAGTGAGTTCGGCTCCACAGATACGCAGTATTTT
.	.	TRBV7-8	TRBJ2-2	CASSFVRANTGELFF	TGTGCCAGCAGCTTCGTCCGGGCGAACACCGGGGAGCTGTTTTTT
TRBD2	.	TRBV7-2	TRBJ2-1	CASSLSLAGVIEQFF	TGTGCCAGCAGCTTAAGCCTAGCGGGAGTCATTGAGCAGTTCTTC
TRBD2	.	TRBV7-2	TRBJ2-5	CASSRPGLAETQYF	TGTGCCAGCAGCCGCCCGGGACTAGCGGAGACCCAGTACTTC
.	.	TRBV5-4	TRBJ1-2	CASKMTADYGYTF	TGTGCCAGCAAGATGACAGCCGACTATGGCTACACCTTC
.	.	TRBV5-4	TRBJ2-3	CASSFGRGRSTDTQYF	TGTGCCAGCAGCTTCGGCAGGGGCCGGAGCACAGATACGCAGTATTTT
TRBD2	once	TRBV27	TRBJ2-2	CASRSGLENTGELFF	TGTGCCAGCAGATCCGGACTAGAGAACACCGGGGAGCTGTTTTTT